Sequencing of this TCR beta chain was carried out in a study of T cells in Graves' hyperthyroidism and ophthalmopathy. Whole-study findings and limits: Blood held most thyroid clonotypes expanded above 0.001 frequency.

Stable Graves' hyperthyroidism denoted no ophthalmopathy progression over 18 months. Thyroid ultrasound and orbital computed tomography, with clinical symptoms and serum thyroxine and TRAb, informed diagnoses. The investigators amplified TCR beta CDR3 regions from RNA transcripts. A set of HTBI primers served as the primers for a first-round RT-PCR of the TCR CDR3. TCRdb reprocessed the multiplex PCR reads with MiXCR, giving one entry per CDR3 protein. The repertoire consists of roughly 380,000 distinct CDR3 sequences, with roughly 15% occurring once and the leading ten covering 5% to 6%. Comments on this clonotype: Its antigen is as yet unknown.

The sequence was collected from a woman younger than 30 with Graves' hyperthyroidism. Sequences were obtained from blood.

CDR3 DNA sequence: TGCGCCAGCAGCTCACAGGGGTCGGAGACCCAGTACTTC. Translation: CASSSQGSETQYF. V usage is TRBV5-1 and J usage is TRBJ2-5; 7 bases match TRBD1. The CDR3 extends over 13 amino acids. Per germline, CDR1 SGHRS and CDR2 YFSETQ. V was clipped by 3 bases and J by 5 bases; unmatched bases: 4.